This entry lists 5 T cell receptor beta chains sequenced from one sample in a study of Graves' ophthalmopathy and Graves' hyperthyroidism. RNA transcripts were the source from which TCR beta CDR3 regions were amplified. Second-round multiplex PCR came after a first-round RT-PCR that employed HTBI primers. TCRdb reanalysed the multiplex PCR reads using MiXCR and keeps one entry per CDR3 protein. The sample contains some 750,000 distinct CDR3 sequences, approximately 40% of which appear only once. The sample consisted of peripheral blood. These receptor sequences come from an adult man with Graves' ophthalmopathy.

The table lists this clonotype with many counts. The rearrangement uses TRBV10-3 and TRBJ1-1; D is perhaps TRBD1 (6 bases). V was trimmed by 4 bases and J by 1 base, leaving 13 bases between them. Germline lookup yields CDR1 ENHRY and CDR2 SYGVKD. The CDR3 is 15 amino acids. The CDR3 sequence: CAISVGRGANTEAFF. CDR3 nucleotide sequence: TGTGCCATCAGTGTGGGCAGGGGAGCGAACACTGAAGCTTTCTTT.

This chain connects TRBV2 to TRBJ2-2; the D gene is possibly TRBD1 (6 bases). The germline gives CDR1 SNHLY, CDR2 FYNNEI. The CDR3 length is 14 residues. Trimming left V 7 bases short and J 5 bases short, with 14 bases between. The DNA of the CDR3 is TGTGCCAGCACCAGGGACATGGGAACCGGGGAGCTGTTTTTT. It translates to CASTRDMGTGELFF.

This clonotype was detected many times. The gene calls are TRBV7-6 and TRBJ2-5; perhaps TRBD1 as D (5 bases). The V end lost 3 bases, the J end lost 1 base, and 21 bases lay between the germline ends. The CDR3 extends over 18 amino acids. Germline V gene lookup returns CDR1 SGHVS and CDR2 FNYEAQ. Here the CDR3 DNA reads TGTGCCAGCAGCTTCACAAGATCCAGGGCGGATCCCCAAGAGACCCAGTACTTC. It codes for CASSFTRSRADPQETQYF.

The table lists this clonotype with many counts. The genes are TRBV7-8 and TRBJ1-2; 8 bases are a match to TRBD1. After removal of 5 bases from V and 4 bases from J, the junction contained 3 bases not matched to a gene. CDR1 and CDR2 from the germline V gene are SGHVS and FQNEAQ. The CDR3 consists of 13 residues. Here the CDR3 reads CASSRGQVYGYTF. In DNA form, the CDR3 reads TGTGCCAGCAGCCGGGGACAGGTCTATGGCTACACCTTC.

This clonotype was seen at least ten times. V is TRBV7-3 and J is TRBJ2-5, with D maybe TRBD2 (6 bases). The CDR3 covers 14 residues. Germline V gene data show CDR1 as SGHTA and CDR2 as FQGTGA. Trimming left V 4 bases short and J 7 bases short, with 16 bases between. CDR3 in DNA: TGTGCCAGCAGCTCGACGGGGGAGAGTGGGACCCAGTACTTC. It is translated as CASSSTGESGTQYF.